This TCR beta chain was obtained from a study of blood T cell repertoires in COVID-19. Study-level background: Samples representing acute and convalescent COVID-19 were sourced from the United States, Italy and Spain. T cells, B-cell-depleted T cells, or PBMCs provided the cDNA or gDNA that served as material.

Recruitment covered about two dozen US areas and drew participants whose ages spanned 18 to 89 years. Germline-derived CDR1 and CDR2 are SGHKS and YYEKEE (reference sequence). CDR3 length: 14 amino acids. V was clipped by 5 bases and J by 0 bases, with 11 bases between them. As originally analysed: Scientists estimated how many nucleated cells there were by amplifying reference gene primers. Libraries were prepared by immunoSEQ multiplex PCR; TCRdb keeps only in-frame clonotypes and omits some of them. D and trimming come from the DNA, and the V and J calls and clone size come from that table. The top ten hold more than 7% of the sample, which has more than 200,000 clones, around nine tenths seen once.

This receptor was taken from a man younger than 40 in a cohort exposed to, infected with or recovered from COVID-19 (not recorded which). Sequencing was performed on PBMCs or T cells enriched from blood (not recorded which). This rearrangement joins TRBV5-5 to TRBJ1-1; D is perhaps TRBD1 (5 bases). CDR3 DNA sequence: TGTGCCAGCAGTGGGGGGACGATGAACACTGAAGCTTTCTTT. Protein product: CASSGGTMNTEAFF.